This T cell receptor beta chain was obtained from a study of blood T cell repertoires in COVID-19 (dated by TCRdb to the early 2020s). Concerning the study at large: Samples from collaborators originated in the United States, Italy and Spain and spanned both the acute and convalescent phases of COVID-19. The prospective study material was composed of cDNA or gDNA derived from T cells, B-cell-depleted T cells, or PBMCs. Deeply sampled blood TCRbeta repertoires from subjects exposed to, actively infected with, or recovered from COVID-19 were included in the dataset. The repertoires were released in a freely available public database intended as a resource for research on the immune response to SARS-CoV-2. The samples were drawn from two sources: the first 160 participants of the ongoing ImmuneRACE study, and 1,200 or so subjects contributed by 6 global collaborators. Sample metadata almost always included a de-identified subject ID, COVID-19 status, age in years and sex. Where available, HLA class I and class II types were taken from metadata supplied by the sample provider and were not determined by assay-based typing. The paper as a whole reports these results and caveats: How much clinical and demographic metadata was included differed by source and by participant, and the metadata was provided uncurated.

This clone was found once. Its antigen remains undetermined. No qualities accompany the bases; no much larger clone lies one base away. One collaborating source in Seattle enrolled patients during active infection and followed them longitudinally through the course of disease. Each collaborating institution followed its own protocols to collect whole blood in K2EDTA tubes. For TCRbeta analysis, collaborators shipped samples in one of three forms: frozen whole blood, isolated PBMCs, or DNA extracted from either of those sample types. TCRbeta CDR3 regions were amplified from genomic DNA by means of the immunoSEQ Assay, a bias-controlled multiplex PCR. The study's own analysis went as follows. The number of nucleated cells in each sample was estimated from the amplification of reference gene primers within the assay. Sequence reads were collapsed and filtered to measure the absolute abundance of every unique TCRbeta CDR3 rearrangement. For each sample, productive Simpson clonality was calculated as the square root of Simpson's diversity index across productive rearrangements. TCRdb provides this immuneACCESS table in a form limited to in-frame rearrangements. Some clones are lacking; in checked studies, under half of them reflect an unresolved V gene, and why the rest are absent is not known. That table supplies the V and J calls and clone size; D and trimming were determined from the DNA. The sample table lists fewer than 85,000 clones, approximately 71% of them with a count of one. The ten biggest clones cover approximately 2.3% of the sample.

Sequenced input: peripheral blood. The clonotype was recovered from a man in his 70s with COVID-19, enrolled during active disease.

The DNA sequence follows: TGTGCCAGCAGTTTATTTGGGACAGGGGTCTGGTCACCCCTCCACTTT. This sequence encodes CASSLFGTGVWSPLHF. The V and J genes are TRBV28 and TRBJ1-6; 10 nucleotides in the junction match TRBD1. Reading from cysteine to phenylalanine, the CDR3 counts 16 amino acids. CDR3 DNA only is kept here, 48 bases in frame from base 1. V lost 1 base and J lost 10 bases, and the count of bases not matched to a germline gene is 7. The germline V gene sets CDR1 to MDHEN and CDR2 to SYDVKM.